This is a list of T cell receptor beta chains from one sample in a study of spatial heterogeneity in lung cancer. TCRdb analysed the 5' RACE reads with MiXCR anew, one entry per CDR3 protein. The sample carries under 1,500 distinct CDR3 sequences, under 30% recorded once. The sequenced sample was PBMCs, obtained at follow-up. The receptor source for this set is a male donor with early-stage non-small cell lung cancer. CDR3s include the opening cysteine and the closing phenylalanine or tryptophan. D genes are given only for firm matches. Only part of the rows carry a size: once, few, many, or a class if the clone is expanded.

size: .; D: .; V: TRBV20-1; J: TRBJ2-1; DNA: TGCAGTGTCAAGTCGTGGCCAGGCGACTACAATGAGCAGTTCTTC; CDR3: CSVKSWPGDYNEQFF
size: few; D: TRBD2; V: TRBV7-8; J: TRBJ2-1; DNA: TGTGCCAGCAGCCCTAGCGGGAGGGCCGTCTACAATGAGCAGTTCTTC; CDR3: CASSPSGRAVYNEQFF
size: medium-sized; D: TRBD2; V: TRBV7-9; J: TRBJ2-3; DNA: TGTGCCAGCAGCTTCAGCGGGGCCGGGCAGTATTTT; CDR3: CASSFSGAGQYF
size: .; D: .; V: TRBV30; J: TRBJ2-1; DNA: TGTGCCTGGAGTGCCGGCAGGGCCACCTACAATGAGCAGTTCTTC; CDR3: CAWSAGRATYNEQFF
size: large; D: TRBD1; V: TRBV11-2; J: TRBJ2-7; DNA: TGTGCCAGCAGCTTAGGGGACAGGTTTTTCGCTTCGGGCTCCGAGCAGTACTTC; CDR3: CASSLGDRFFASGSEQYF
size: medium-sized; D: TRBD2; V: TRBV6-6; J: TRBJ2-2; DNA: TGTGCCAGCAGTACTGGGACTAGCGGTACCGGGGAGCTGTTTTTT; CDR3: CASSTGTSGTGELFF
size: medium-sized; D: .; V: TRBV7-9; J: TRBJ2-3; DNA: TGTGCCAGCAGCCGAACCAGCGGGAGCACAGATACGCAGTATTTT; CDR3: CASSRTSGSTDTQYF
size: once; D: TRBD2; V: TRBV2; J: TRBJ2-1; DNA: TGTGCCAGCATTCCTAGCGGGGGAGGGAATGAGCAGTTCTTC; CDR3: CASIPSGGGNEQFF
size: large; D: .; V: TRBV6-2/TRBV6-3; J: TRBJ2-7; DNA: TGTGCCAGCAGTTACGTCGGGACCTACGAGCAGTACTTC; CDR3: CASSYVGTYEQYF
size: .; D: TRBD2; V: TRBV5-1; J: TRBJ2-1; DNA: TGCGCCAGCTCGCTAGCGGGAGGTCACAATGAGCAGTTCTTC; CDR3: CASSLAGGHNEQFF
size: .; D: .; V: TRBV28; J: TRBJ2-7; DNA: TGTGCCAGCAGTATCCGACCGCGAGGCGAGCAGTACTTC; CDR3: CASSIRPRGEQYF
size: .; D: .; V: TRBV29-1; J: TRBJ2-2; DNA: TGCAGCGTCCACACTCCAGGGGTTGGGACCGGGGAGCTGTTTTTT; CDR3: CSVHTPGVGTGELFF
size: .; D: .; V: TRBV7-2; J: TRBJ1-6; DNA: TGTGCCAGCAGCTTGGAGGGAATGCTCATTAATTCACCCCTCCACTTT; CDR3: CASSLEGMLINSPLHF
size: many; D: TRBD1; V: TRBV30; J: TRBJ2-3; DNA: TGTGCCTGGACCAAACAGGGGGCCGCAGATACGCAGTATTTT; CDR3: CAWTKQGAADTQYF
size: medium-sized; D: .; V: TRBV18; J: TRBJ2-7; DNA: TGTGCCAGCTCACCCTCAGGGGACGAGCAGTACTTC; CDR3: CASSPSGDEQYF
size: .; D: .; V: TRBV5-1; J: TRBJ1-5; DNA: TGCGCCAGCAGCTTATCTGGGGGAGGTAGCAATCAGCCCCAGCATTTT; CDR3: CASSLSGGGSNQPQHF
size: large; D: .; V: TRBV27; J: TRBJ2-3; DNA: TGTGCCAGCAGTTCCCTCTCGCGGGGATTCACAGATACGCAGTATTTT; CDR3: CASSSLSRGFTDTQYF
size: many; D: .; V: TRBV27; J: TRBJ2-1; DNA: TGTGCCAGCAGTTTACCGGGGGAAGGGTACAATGAGCAGTTCTTC; CDR3: CASSLPGEGYNEQFF
size: medium-sized; D: .; V: TRBV27; J: TRBJ1-5; DNA: TGTGCCAGCAGTTTATCGAGTTGGGAGGATCAGCCCCAGCATTTT; CDR3: CASSLSSWEDQPQHF
size: large; D: .; V: TRBV3-1; J: TRBJ2-4; DNA: TGTGCCAGCAGCCAAGTTTTCGCCCTAGCCAAAAACATTCAGTACTTC; CDR3: CASSQVFALAKNIQYF
size: few; D: .; V: TRBV4-1; J: TRBJ2-1; DNA: TGCGCCAGCAGCCAAAGTGCCGGGGATGAGCAGTTCTTC; CDR3: CASSQSAGDEQFF
size: .; D: TRBD1; V: TRBV15; J: TRBJ2-2; DNA: TGTGCCACCAGCAGTCCCAGGGGGCAACTCGGCACCGGGGAGCTGTTTTTT; CDR3: CATSSPRGQLGTGELFF
size: .; D: .; V: TRBV6-1; J: TRBJ1-4; DNA: TGTGCCAGCAGTGAACCAGGGAATCCTAATGAAAAACTGTTTTTT; CDR3: CASSEPGNPNEKLFF
size: large; D: TRBD1; V: TRBV5-5; J: TRBJ1-2; DNA: TGTGCCAGCAGCTCATACTCTTTTCGGACAGGAGGGGACTATGGCTACACCTTC; CDR3: CASSSYSFRTGGDYGYTF
size: .; D: .; V: TRBV12-3/TRBV12-4; J: TRBJ2-4; DNA: TGTGCCAGCAGTTTGCCCACGGGCATCGCCAAAAACATTCAGTACTTC; CDR3: CASSLPTGIAKNIQYF
size: many; D: TRBD2; V: TRBV20-1; J: TRBJ2-1; DNA: TGCAGTGCTAGAGTTCCTCTAGCGGGAGCGGGATTCGTTGAGCAGTTCTTC; CDR3: CSARVPLAGAGFVEQFF
size: large; D: TRBD2; V: TRBV5-1; J: TRBJ2-1; DNA: TGCGCCAGCAGCTTGGGTCTAGCGGGAGGTATTGAGCAGTTCTTC; CDR3: CASSLGLAGGIEQFF
size: large; D: .; V: TRBV5-1; J: TRBJ2-5; DNA: TGCGCCAGCAGCTTGGGTCCTAGTTCGGACCAAGAGACCCAGTACTTC; CDR3: CASSLGPSSDQETQYF
size: large; D: .; V: TRBV19; J: TRBJ2-5; DNA: TGTGCCAGTAGTGCCAACTTTGGGGAGACCCAGTACTTC; CDR3: CASSANFGETQYF
size: many; D: TRBD2; V: TRBV12-3/TRBV12-4; J: TRBJ2-7; DNA: TGTGCCAGCAGTTTAGCTGGCGGGGGGGACGAGCAGTACTTC; CDR3: CASSLAGGGDEQYF
size: few; D: .; V: TRBV28; J: TRBJ2-1; DNA: TGTGCCAGCAGTTTTGGCACCAGGGGTTTTGGCAATGAGCAGTTCTTC; CDR3: CASSFGTRGFGNEQFF
size: few; D: TRBD2; V: TRBV7-9; J: TRBJ2-3; DNA: TGTGCCAGCAGCTCCCGACCGGGACTAGCGGGGTATGATACGCAGTATTTT; CDR3: CASSSRPGLAGYDTQYF
size: few; D: .; V: TRBV4-3; J: TRBJ1-1; DNA: TGCGCCAGCAGCCAAGCAGGGTTCACGAACACTGAAGCTTTCTTT; CDR3: CASSQAGFTNTEAFF
size: .; D: .; V: TRBV24-1; J: TRBJ2-2; DNA: TGTGCCACCAGTGATTTGGACAGGGAGGCCGGGGAGCTGTTTTTT; CDR3: CATSDLDREAGELFF
size: many; D: TRBD2; V: TRBV7-6; J: TRBJ2-1; DNA: TGTGCCAGCAGCCCCAGGGTGCGGGAGGGAAACAATGAGCAGTTCTTC; CDR3: CASSPRVREGNNEQFF
size: large; D: TRBD1; V: TRBV27; J: TRBJ2-1; DNA: TGTGCCAGCCGCAGGACAGGGAATTATGAGCAGTTCTTC; CDR3: CASRRTGNYEQFF
size: medium-sized; D: .; V: TRBV13; J: TRBJ2-2; DNA: TGTGCCAGCAGCCCGCGGACAGCTTCCACCGGGGAGCTGTTTTTT; CDR3: CASSPRTASTGELFF
size: medium-sized; D: .; V: TRBV30; J: TRBJ2-1; DNA: TGTGCCTGGACCCGCGGAGAAAGCTCCTACAATGAGCAGTTCTTC; CDR3: CAWTRGESSYNEQFF
size: large; D: TRBD1; V: TRBV7-9; J: TRBJ2-1; DNA: TGTGCCAGCAGCTCTAGAGGTCTAAGGGACAGGGCCTTCCAGAGTGAGCAGTTCTTC; CDR3: CASSSRGLRDRAFQSEQFF
size: .; D: .; V: TRBV28; J: TRBJ2-5; DNA: TGTGCCAGCGGAAGGGAGGCAGCCCAAGAGACCCAGTACTTC; CDR3: CASGREAAQETQYF
size: medium-sized; D: .; V: TRBV6-2/TRBV6-3; J: TRBJ1-1; DNA: TGTGCCAGCAGTGATCCTCGGACACGGAGAACTGAAGCTTTCTTT; CDR3: CASSDPRTRRTEAFF
size: once; D: .; V: TRBV11-2; J: TRBJ2-2; DNA: TGTGCCAGCAGCTTAGAAGGGCTCGGGGAGCTGTTTTTT; CDR3: CASSLEGLGELFF
size: .; D: TRBD1; V: TRBV6-6; J: TRBJ2-1; DNA: TGTGCCAGCAGTGCGACCATGGGACAGGGACGGGGAGACAATGAGCAGTTCTTC; CDR3: CASSATMGQGRGDNEQFF
size: medium-sized; D: .; V: TRBV7-2; J: TRBJ2-1; DNA: TGTGCCAGCAGCTCACGTGTTAGGGGCATAGGCAATGAGCAGTTCTTC; CDR3: CASSSRVRGIGNEQFF
size: .; D: TRBD2; V: TRBV7-9; J: TRBJ2-3; DNA: TGTGCCAGCAGCGGACCTAGCGGGAGGACGACAGATACGCAGTATTTT; CDR3: CASSGPSGRTTDTQYF
size: large; D: TRBD2; V: TRBV6-5; J: TRBJ2-1; DNA: TGTGCCAGCAGTTACCCCGCTAGCGGCACCGACAATGAGCAGTTCTTC; CDR3: CASSYPASGTDNEQFF